This T cell receptor (beta chain) was retrieved from a study of vaccination effects on CD4 cells after COVID-19. A note on this clone: Its antigen is not identified.

Produced via immunoSEQ multiplex PCR; TCRdb's table is partial and in-frame only. This table has 20,000 to 30,000 clones, 76% appearing once. There are 13 residues in the CDR3. CDR1 is SQVTM and CDR2 is ANQGSEA in the germline V gene. Trimming at V came to 7 bases and at J to 2 bases, leaving 5 bases not matched to a gene. ViraFEST used viral peptide pools to expand antigen-specific CD4+ T cells before sequencing. The authors isolated CD4+ T cells after 10 days of culture. According to the study, vaccine recipients showed no prior SARS-CoV-2 infection and negative nucleocapsid antibodies. After approximately 2 million PBMC were placed in each well, they were cultured with about 10 IU/ml IL-2 and roughly 10 ug/ml peptides.

The receptor's source is a human donor who received a COVID-19 vaccine. The chain couples TRBV29-1 to TRBJ1-1, with 9 bases that match TRBD1. The specimen was CD4+ T cells from PBMCs cultured with HCoV-NL63 spike peptides, collected before COVID-19 vaccination. The CDR3 is CSATGQGNTEAFF. The CDR3 coding sequence is TGCAGCGCTACGGGACAGGGAAACACTGAAGCTTTCTTT. The variable domain in full, completed from reference TRBV29-1 and TRBJ1-1, reads SAVISQKPSRDICQRGTSLTIQCQVDSQVTMMFWYRQQPGQSLTLIATANQGSEATYESGFVIDKFPISRPNLTFSTLTVSNMSPEDSSIYLCSATGQGNTEAFFGQGTRLTVV.